The present TCR beta chain was sequenced within a study of lymphopenia after photon versus proton radiotherapy. Clones were sequenced by immunoSEQ multiplex PCR, and TCRdb holds only the in-frame ones, with some missing. The data hold some 170,000 clones, with about nine tenths observed a single time. This clone turned up a few times. The antigen is unknown. Findings of the study overall: After the lymphocyte nadir, photon-treated repertoires showed oligoclonal expansion, especially of CD8+ Temra cells. Post-nadir TCR diversity decline inversely tracked overall survival among those who died. Photon-treated patients lost naive T cells and TCR diversity; proton-treated stayed stable.

The source is a man aged 45-65 years with gastric cancer. This sample comprised peripheral blood, obtained from a patient treated with photon-based radiotherapy.

CDR3: CATSRDRASNQPQHF. CDR3 coding DNA: TGTGCCACTTCTCGGGACAGGGCTAGCAATCAGCCCCAGCATTTT. The genes are TRBV6-1 and TRBJ1-5; 9 nucleotides line up with TRBD1. Germline V gene lookup returns CDR1 MNHNS and CDR2 SASEGT. The CDR3 runs 15 residues. The V segment lost 10 bases and the J segment 0 bases; nucleotides outside the gene matches: 7.